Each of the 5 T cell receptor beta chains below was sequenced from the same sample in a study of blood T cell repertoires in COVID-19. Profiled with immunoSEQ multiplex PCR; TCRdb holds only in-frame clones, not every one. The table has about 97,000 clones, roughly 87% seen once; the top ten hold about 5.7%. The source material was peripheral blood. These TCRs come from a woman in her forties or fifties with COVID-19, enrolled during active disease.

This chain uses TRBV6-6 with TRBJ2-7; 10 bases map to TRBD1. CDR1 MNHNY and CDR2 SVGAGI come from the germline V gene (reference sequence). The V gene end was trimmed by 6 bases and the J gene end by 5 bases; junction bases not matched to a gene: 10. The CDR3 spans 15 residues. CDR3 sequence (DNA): TGTGCCAGCAGAGAACCGGGACAGGGGAAAGACGAGCAGTACTTC. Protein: CASREPGQGKDEQYF.

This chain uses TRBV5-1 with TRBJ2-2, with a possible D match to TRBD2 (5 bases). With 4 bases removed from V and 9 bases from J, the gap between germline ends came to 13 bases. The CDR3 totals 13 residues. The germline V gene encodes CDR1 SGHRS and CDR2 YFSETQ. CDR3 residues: CASSTFEGRELFF. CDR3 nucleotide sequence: TGCGCCAGCAGCACTTTCGAGGGTAGGGAGCTGTTTTTT. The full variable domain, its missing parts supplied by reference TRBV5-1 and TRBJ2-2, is KAGVTQTPRYLIKTRGQQVTLSCSPISGHRSVSWYQQTPGQGLQFLFEYFSETQRNKGNFPGRFSGRQFSNSRSEMNVSTLELGDSALYLCASSTFEGRELFFGEGSRLTVL.

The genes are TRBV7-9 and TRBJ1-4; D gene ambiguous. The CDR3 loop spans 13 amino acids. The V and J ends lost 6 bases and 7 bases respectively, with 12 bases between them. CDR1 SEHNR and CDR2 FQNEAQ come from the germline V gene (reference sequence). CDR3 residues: CASRALGGEKLFF. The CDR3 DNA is TGTGCCAGCAGAGCCCTTGGTGGTGAAAAACTGTTTTTT. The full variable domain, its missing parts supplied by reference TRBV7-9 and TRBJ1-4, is DTGVSQNPRHKITKRGQNVTFRCDPISEHNRLYWYRQTLGQGPEFLTYFQNEAQLEKSRLLSDRFSAERPKGSFSTLEIQRTEQGDSAMYLCASRALGGEKLFFGSGTQLSVL.

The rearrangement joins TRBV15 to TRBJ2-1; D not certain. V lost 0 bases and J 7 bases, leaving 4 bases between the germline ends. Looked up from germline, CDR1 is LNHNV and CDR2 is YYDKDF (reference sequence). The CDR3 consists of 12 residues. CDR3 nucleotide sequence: TGTGCCACCAGCAGAGATATGAATGAGCAGTTCTTC. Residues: CATSRDMNEQFF.

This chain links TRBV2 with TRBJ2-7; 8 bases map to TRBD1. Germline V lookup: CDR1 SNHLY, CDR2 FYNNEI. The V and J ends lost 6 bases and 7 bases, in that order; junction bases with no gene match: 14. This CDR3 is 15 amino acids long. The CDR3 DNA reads TGTGCCAGCAGCGACTTCGGGACAGGACCTCGTGAGCAGTACTTC. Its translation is CASSDFGTGPREQYF.